This T cell receptor beta chain was obtained from a study of Japanese encephalitis immunity and Zika vaccine responses (dated by TCRdb to 2020 to 2023). Study-wide context: Included participants received three 5.0 ug doses of alum-adjuvanted ZPIV at weeks 0, 4 and 28. The study tested whether prior Japanese encephalitis virus (JEV) or yellow fever virus (YFV) vaccination shaped CD4 T cell responses to the Zika vaccine. TCR repertoires were also analyzed from three flavivirus-naive individuals at weeks 2, 6 and 52 after starting ZPIV vaccination. Eleven to twelve participants were given two doses of JEV vaccine (IXIARO) 28 days apart, two to three months before the first ZPIV dose. The stimulations used peptide pools from ZIKV structural proteins divided into flavivirus-conserved and non-conserved sets, or JEV or YFV peptides that matched the pre-vaccination. Eleven to twelve participants received one dose of YFV vaccine (YF-VAX) before ZPIV, and nine participants were flavivirus-naive. The ZIKV peptides, 15-mers that overlapped by 11 residues, were chosen for containing NetMHCpan/NetMHCII-predicted epitopes with affinity below 50 nM. For TCR sequencing, roughly six representative participants were chosen from each pre-vaccination group, with samples at week 0 (after pre-vaccination, before ZPIV) and week 52. The research as a whole found: Because there were not enough samples, the peptide pools could not be deconvoluted, which meant the specific peptides behind the cross-reactive responses went unidentified. Samples were clustered by participant, with no similarity observed between individuals, suggesting that no public TCRs were detected. The analysis was restricted to a subset of trial participants with three doses and adequate samples, and the entire vaccinated cohort was not analyzed. JEV-pre-vaccinated donors showed higher repertoire similarity across time-points and stimulations than YFV-pre-vaccinated donors, indicating more clonotypes common to ZIKV and JEV stimulation. CD8 T cell responses to ZIKV peptide pools were of very low magnitude and seen in only a few individuals. After ZPIV, repertoire richness of CD4 T cells responding to conserved ZIKV epitopes significantly decreased in JEV-pre-vaccinated donors.

This clonotype counts as medium-sized (0.01 to 0.1%). Its ends do not fully match the called genes, so a read error is possible. Counted from cysteine to phenylalanine, this CDR3 has 15 amino acids. CDR3 DNA only is kept here, 45 bases in frame from base 1. The germline V gene specifies SGHRS as CDR1 and YFSETQ as CDR2. Libraries were prepared through 5' RACE. TCRbeta libraries were pooled in proportion to their sorted cell numbers before sequencing. Total RNA was extracted from the sorted cells with RNAzol RT, and cDNA was synthesized using an oligo(dT) primer and a template-switching oligo. The TCRbeta V-CDR3-J region was amplified by PCR with Kapa HiFi between a SMARTer oligo primer and a TCRbeta constant-region primer. A second PCR attached Illumina adaptors and sample-specific index barcodes, followed by HighPrep bead cleanup and Bioanalyzer confirmation of a band of roughly 650 bp. Libraries were sequenced on an Illumina MiSeq with 2x151 bp paired-end reads. The source study handled its data this way. An in-house Java program demultiplexed the reads, and MiXCR assigned TCRbeta annotations and counted clonotypes. Repertoire overlap used Morisita-Horn indices from the R package vegan, with UPGMA clustering and Circos plots of recurring clonotypes. Shannon diversity and richness were normalized to the highest possible value given the input cell numbers, yielding values from 0 to 1. CDR3beta sequences were aligned with MUSCLE, distances were computed with SeqinR, and multidimensional scaling was plotted in R. TCRdb took the public reads, trimmed them with fastp at Q25, ran MiXCR for clone calling and kept in-frame beta chains. Records with the same CDR3 protein are collapsed into one entry carrying the most frequent genes and DNA. The V and J calls come from TCRdb's annotation, not from the publication. For this sample there are about 210 distinct CDR3 sequences; 3.8% appear just once. The ten most abundant clones make up 41% of the sample.

PBMCs were labeled with CellTrace CFSE and were cultured for under 7 days in RPMI containing approximately 8.5% human serum plus peptide pools at around 1 ug/mL each. Unfixed proliferating CD4 T cells were sorted on a BD FACSAria as live CD56-CD19-CD16-CD3+CD4+ CFSE-low cells. The enrolled adults were healthy, and microneutralization screening showed them to be seronegative for ZIKV, JEV, YFV, DENV and WNV. The samples were drawn from a phase 1 trial of an alum-adjuvanted Zika purified-inactivated virus (ZPIV) vaccine that was randomized, double-blinded and placebo-controlled. Peripheral blood mononuclear cells were isolated using a standard procedure and kept frozen in liquid nitrogen until needed.

The sequence was collected from an adult woman who received an inactivated Zika virus vaccine. The sample was antigen-activated CD4+ T cells from blood, cultured, taken during a Zika inactivated vaccine study. The chain is encoded by TRBV5-1 joined to TRBJ2-7, with TRBD2 as a weak D call on 6 bases. The sequenced DNA is TGCGCCAGCAGCCGGGGGTGGGGGAGCCTCTACGTGCAGTACTTC. Its protein is CASSRGWGSLYVQYF. With the rest looked up from the reference TRBV5-1 and TRBJ2-7 genes rather than sequenced, the full variable domain is KAGVTQTPRYLIKTRGQQVTLSCSPISGHRSVSWYQQTPGQGLQFLFEYFSETQRNKGNFPGRFSGRQFSNSRSEMNVSTLELGDSALYLCASSRGWGSLYVQYFGPGTRLTVT.